The 8 T cell receptor beta chains below were found in one sample sequenced in a study of response to subunit inactivated influenza vaccine. TCRdb redid the calling of the RT-PCR reads with MiXCR, one entry per CDR3 protein. Here the sample spans about 240,000 distinct CDR3 sequences, 9% to 15% being singletons. The specimen comprised non-naive T cells sorted from PBMCs, sampled roughly 2 weeks before vaccination. The receptors here all came from a man aged 50 to 59 who received an inactivated influenza vaccine.

J is TRBJ2-1 and V is TRBV20-1, with TRBD1 matching 8 bases. J lost 7 bases, V lost 5 bases, and 7 bases had no gene match. The CDR3 contains 13 residues. Looked up from germline, CDR1 is DFQATT and CDR2 is SNEGSKA (reference sequence). The CDR3 here is CSAPGYRGNEQFF. CDR3 bases: TGCAGTGCTCCGGGGTACAGGGGGAATGAGCAGTTCTTC.

J is TRBJ2-2 and V is TRBV6-6; D possibly corresponds to TRBD2 (6 bases). Germline CDR1 is MNHNY and CDR2 is SVGAGI (reference sequence). CDR3 length equals 13 residues. Trimming pared 0 bases from V and 9 bases from J, leaving 8 bases between. The CDR3 region is CASSYSAGRELFF. The CDR3 nucleotides read TGTGCCAGCAGTTACTCGGCGGGACGGGAGCTGTTTTTT.

This clonotype was counted many times. The chain couples TRBV15 to TRBJ1-4, with D perhaps matching TRBD1 (6 bases). Between the trimmed V and J ends, which lost 4 bases and 7 bases, there was a span of 10 bases. The V gene's germline CDR1 is LNHNV and CDR2 YYDKDF (reference sequence). The CDR3 totals 13 residues. The CDR3 protein is CATSKGGFEKLFF. In nucleotides, the CDR3 is TGTGCCACCAGCAAGGGGGGTTTTGAAAAACTGTTTTTT.

This clonotype was observed many times. The V call is TRBV12-3 or TRBV12-4, the J call TRBJ1-4; no clear D gene. This CDR3 has 12 residues. V was trimmed by 4 bases and J by 3 bases, leaving 3 bases between them. CDR3 loop: CASSYPNEKLFF. CDR3 coding DNA: TGTGCCAGCAGTTATCCTAATGAAAAACTGTTTTTT.

This clonotype was seen a few times. The V and J genes are TRBV3-1 and TRBJ2-6; D is unclear. CDR1 LGHDT and CDR2 YNNKEL come from the germline V gene (reference sequence). The CDR3 extends over 14 amino acids. Trimming pared 4 bases from V and 2 bases from J, leaving 6 bases between. This CDR3 is CASSRAPGANVLTF. As DNA, the CDR3 is TGTGCCAGCAGCCGAGCACCTGGGGCCAACGTCCTGACTTTC.

A few counts support this clonotype. V is TRBV20-1 and J is TRBJ2-1; D ambiguous. Germline V gives CDR1 DFQATT, CDR2 SNEGSKA (reference sequence). Trimming stripped 6 bases from V and 4 bases from J, with 10 bases between. This CDR3 region has 12 residues. Written as DNA, the CDR3 is TGCAGTGCACAACGAGGTTACAATGAGCAGTTCTTC. This codes for CSAQRGYNEQFF.

This clonotype was counted a few times. The chain uses TRBV19 and TRBJ2-1; TRBD2 agrees at 9 bases. The junction had 7 bases not matched to a gene; V was cut back by 4 bases and J by 3 bases. This CDR3 is built from 16 residues. Germline values: CDR1 LNHDA, CDR2 SQIVND (reference sequence). CDR3 coding DNA: TGTGCCAGTAGTAATACGGCTAGCGGGGTCTACAATGAGCAGTTCTTC. This codes for CASSNTASGVYNEQFF.

The chain joins TRBV5-1 to TRBJ2-7; 10 bases line up with TRBD1. The germline V gene has CDR1 SGHRS and CDR2 YFSETQ. This CDR3 has 15 residues. Trimming cost V 4 bases and J 1 base; bases outside gene matches: 5. The CDR3 nucleotides read TGCGCCAGCAGCCCATGGGACAGGGGATCCTACGAGCAGTACTTC. Protein sequence: CASSPWDRGSYEQYF. The entire variable domain, with the rest obtained from reference TRBV5-1 and TRBJ2-7, is as follows: KAGVTQTPRYLIKTRGQQVTLSCSPISGHRSVSWYQQTPGQGLQFLFEYFSETQRNKGNFPGRFSGRQFSNSRSEMNVSTLELGDSALYLCASSPWDRGSYEQYFGPGTRLTVT.